The entry below describes one TCR beta chain. The repertoire was sequenced with immunoSEQ multiplex PCR; TCRdb's copy has only in-frame clones and lacks some. The sample consists of around 370,000 clones, roughly 86% of them appearing once. The data belong to a study of blood T cell repertoires in COVID-19. This clonotype was obtained from a woman between 70 and 85 years old with COVID-19, enrolled during active disease. Sequenced material: peripheral blood.

The CDR3 loop is CAWSANLADTQYF. Written as DNA, the CDR3 is TGTGCCTGGAGTGCGAACTTAGCGGATACGCAGTATTTT. The J gene is TRBJ2-3, the V gene TRBV30, with D possibly TRBD2 on 5 matching bases. From germline, CDR1 is GTSNPN and CDR2 SVGIG (reference sequence). This CDR3 has 13 residues. The ends were cut back, 1 base at V and 6 bases at J, with 11 bases in the middle.